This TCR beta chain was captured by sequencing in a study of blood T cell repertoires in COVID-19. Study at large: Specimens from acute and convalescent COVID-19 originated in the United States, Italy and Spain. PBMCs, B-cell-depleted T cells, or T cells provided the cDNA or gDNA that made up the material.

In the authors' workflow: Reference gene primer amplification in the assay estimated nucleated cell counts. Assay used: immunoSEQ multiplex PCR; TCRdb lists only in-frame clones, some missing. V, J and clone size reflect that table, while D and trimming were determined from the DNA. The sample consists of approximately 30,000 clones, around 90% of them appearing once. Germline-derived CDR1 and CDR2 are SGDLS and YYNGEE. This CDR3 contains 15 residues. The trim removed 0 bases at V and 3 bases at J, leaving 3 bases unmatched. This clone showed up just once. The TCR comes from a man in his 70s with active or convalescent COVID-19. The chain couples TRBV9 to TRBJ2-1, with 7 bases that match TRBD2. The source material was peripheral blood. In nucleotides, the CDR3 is TGTGCCAGCAGCGTAGAGCCTAGCGGCTACAATGAGCAGTTCTTC. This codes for CASSVEPSGYNEQFF.